This T cell receptor beta chain was obtained from a study of T cells in Graves' hyperthyroidism and ophthalmopathy. Background on the study: Peripheral blood draws took place at initial diagnosis, ahead of any treatment. Study-wide points: Among thyroid clonotypes expanded above 0.001, most also appeared in blood.

Clinical symptoms, serum thyroxine, TRAb, thyroid ultrasound and orbital computed tomography informed diagnoses. The CDR3 is 16 residues long. V lost 5 bases and J lost 6; bases outside the gene matches: 12. CDR1 and CDR2 from the germline V gene are MNHEY and SMNVEV (reference sequence). The TCR beta CDR3 regions underwent amplification using RNA transcripts as the source. First-round RT-PCR of the TCR CDR3 relied on the HTBI primer set. TCRdb recomputed calls from the multiplex PCR reads with MiXCR, one row per CDR3 protein. Of 500,000 to 550,000 distinct CDR3 sequences listed, roughly 20% are singletons. Many counts were recorded for this clonotype. Antigen specificity is unknown.

V usage is TRBV27 and J usage is TRBJ2-4; 8 nucleotides match TRBD2. The sequenced sample consisted of blood. The sequence was collected from a man between 18 and 29 years old with Graves' hyperthyroidism. The CDR3 nucleotides are TGTGCCAGCAGTGGGGTAGCGGGGAGGGAAGGAAACATTCAGTACTTC. This translates into CASSGVAGREGNIQYF.